The 3 T cell receptor beta chains in this list originate from one sample, sequenced in a study of cytomegalovirus exposure and HLA in healthy donors. Some clones are missing from TCRdb's copy, which holds only in-frame ones; the method was immunoSEQ multiplex PCR. Of about 76,000 clones in the sample, about 95% were seen once. Sequencing was carried out using PBMCs. The source of these receptors is a woman aged 18 to 35 in good health and CMV-seropositive.

The V gene is TRBV7-8, the J gene TRBJ2-1; the match to TRBD2 covers 8 bases. The V segment lost 2 bases and the J segment 9 bases; nucleotides outside the gene matches: 12. The germline V gene has CDR1 SGHVS and CDR2 FQNEAQ. The CDR3 loop spans 16 amino acids. CDR3 sequence (DNA): TGTGCCAGCAGCTTATTCTCGGGACTAGTGTGGAGTGAGCAGTTCTTC. This codes for CASSLFSGLVWSEQFF.

This chain joins TRBV4-1 and TRBJ1-4; 10 nucleotides match TRBD1. The germline gives CDR1 MGHRA, CDR2 YSYEKL. The CDR3 runs 16 residues. The trim removed 3 bases at V and 8 bases at J, leaving 9 bases unmatched. The CDR3 DNA reads TGCGCCAGCAGCCAGAGGGACAGGGGATCTCGAGAAAAACTGTTTTTT. It translates to CASSQRDRGSREKLFF.

The genes are TRBV2 and TRBJ2-7, with 9 bases identical to TRBD1. Losses at the gene ends were 6 bases for V and 0 bases for J; bases not matched to a gene: 6. Looked up from germline, CDR1 is SNHLY and CDR2 is FYNNEI. The CDR3 runs to 15 residues. The CDR3 here is CASSEGQGLSYEQYF. Written as DNA, the CDR3 is TGTGCCAGCAGCGAGGGACAGGGACTCTCCTACGAGCAGTACTTC.